This TCR beta chain originates from a study of cytomegalovirus exposure and HLA in healthy donors. Background on the study: In a previous analysis, approximately 110 million unique TCR beta sequences were found from 150 million to 200 million T cells.

The study, taken as a whole, reports: According to an earlier analysis, most TCR beta V segments yielded productive rearrangements about 87% or about 30% of the time.

This clone was seen only once. Its target is not known. PCR was performed using 60 Vbeta and 13 Jbeta primers. TCRdb's table, derived via immunoSEQ multiplex PCR, lists solely in-frame clones and lacks some. The sample comprises 75,000 to 100,000 clones, about two thirds of which are singletons, and approximately 8.2% rests with the top ten. The receptor was derived from a man aged 60-69 years in good health and CMV-seronegative. The sequencing input was PBMCs.

The CDR3 nucleotides are TGTGCCAGCAGTCCCCAGGGTATAGGTAATTCACCCCTCCACTTT. It translates to CASSPQGIGNSPLHF. V gene TRBV25-1 combines with J gene TRBJ1-6; a possible D gene is TRBD1 (5 bases). The CDR3 length is 15 residues. V lost 5 bases and J lost 6, with 14 bases in between. Germline V gene lookup returns CDR1 MGHDK and CDR2 SYGVNS.